One sample yielded the 26 T cell receptor beta chains listed below, sequenced in a study of T cells after yellow fever vaccination. TCRdb analysed the 5' RACE reads with MiXCR anew, one entry per CDR3 protein. The sample has roughly 310,000 distinct CDR3 sequences, roughly 3.5% seen once; the top ten hold around 24%. The specimen comprised PBMCs, sampled on the day of the yellow fever booster vaccination. The receptors originated from a man aged 18 to 30 who received the YFV17D yellow fever vaccine.

This clonotype showed up just a few times. The chain recombines TRBV24-1 with TRBJ1-1, with 7 bases that match TRBD1. The CDR3 is 13 amino acids. J was trimmed by 6 bases and V by 3 bases; bases with no gene match: 3. Germline-derived CDR1 and CDR2 are KGHDR and SFDVKD. CDR3 in amino acids: CATSDTGQPEAFF. CDR3 coding DNA: TGTGCCACCAGTGATACGGGACAGCCTGAAGCTTTCTTT.

The V gene is TRBV19, the J gene TRBJ1-5; D unresolved. The CDR3 covers 15 residues. V lost 3 bases, J lost 2 bases, and 11 bases lay in between. Germline CDR1 reads LNHDA; CDR2 reads SQIVND (reference sequence). This chain's CDR3 is CASSIGTARNQPQHF. In DNA, the CDR3 is TGTGCCAGTAGTATTGGTACAGCTCGCAATCAGCCCCAGCATTTT.

Ten or more counts support this clonotype. J is TRBJ2-5 and V is TRBV5-1, with D hard to call. The germline V gene encodes CDR1 SGHRS and CDR2 YFSETQ. Trimming left V 4 bases short and J 3 bases short, with 16 bases between. This CDR3 is built from 15 residues. The CDR3 bases are TGCGCCAGCAGCGTGATGGGTCTGATCGAAGAGACCCAGTACTTC. Protein product: CASSVMGLIEETQYF.

This clonotype came up many times. V is TRBV27 and J is TRBJ1-1; D uncertain. CDR1 is MNHEY and CDR2 is SMNVEV in the germline V gene (reference sequence). CDR3 length: 13 amino acids. Trimming took off 9 bases at V and 4 bases at J, with 15 bases between the two ends. CDR3 sequence: CASKKPSGTEAFF. The CDR3 nucleotides read TGTGCCAGTAAAAAGCCCTCGGGCACTGAAGCTTTCTTT.

V gene TRBV5-1 combines with J gene TRBJ2-7; TRBD1 aligns across 7 bases. Germline CDR1 SGHRS, CDR2 YFSETQ. V trimming: 4 bases; J trimming: 0 bases; junction bases outside the gene matches: 7. There are 15 residues in the CDR3. The CDR3: CASSLGQATSYEQYF. The CDR3, as DNA: TGCGCCAGCAGCCTCGGACAGGCGACCTCCTACGAGCAGTACTTC.

This clonotype was observed at least ten times. The chain combines TRBV7-9 with TRBJ1-2, with D unclear. The CDR3 consists of 12 residues. Per germline, CDR1 SEHNR and CDR2 FQNEAQ (reference sequence). V gave up 5 bases and J gave up 7 bases, with 11 bases separating them. CDR3 nucleotides: TGTGCCAGCAGCCCCAACAAGGCTGGCTACACCTTC. It specifies CASSPNKAGYTF.

The chain recombines TRBV9 with TRBJ2-1, with TRBD2 matching 10 bases. V dropped 5 bases and J dropped 6; count of bases not matched to a gene: 2. CDR3 length: 13 amino acids. Germline assignment: CDR1 SGDLS and CDR2 YYNGEE. The CDR3 nucleotides read TGTGCCAGCAGTAGCGGGGGGACCAATGAGCAGTTCTTC. Translation: CASSSGGTNEQFF.

CDR3 DNA sequence: TGTGCCAGCAGCTTAGGTCAGGGGTTGAGAGATTCAGATACGCAGTATTTT. Translation: CASSLGQGLRDSDTQYF. The V call is TRBV7-6, the J call TRBJ2-3; possible D gene TRBD1, 6 bases. Germline CDR1 is SGHVS and CDR2 is FNYEAQ. The CDR3 spans 17 residues. V dropped 1 base and J dropped 4 bases, with 18 bases sitting between them.

There are a few counts of this clonotype. The genes are TRBV4-1 and TRBJ2-3, with a weak D call TRBD2 (6 bases). Germline lookup yields CDR1 MGHRA and CDR2 YSYEKL. V gave up 0 bases and J gave up 1 base, with 11 bases separating them. This CDR3 is 16 amino acids long. The chain's CDR3 is CASSQDSASGTDTQYF. CDR3 nucleotide sequence: TGCGCCAGCAGCCAAGATTCGGCTAGCGGCACAGATACGCAGTATTTT.

This clonotype has at least ten counts. The chain links TRBV29-1 to TRBJ2-2; TRBD1 agrees at 12 bases. Germline V gives CDR1 SQVTM, CDR2 ANQGSEA. V was clipped by 7 bases and J by 12 bases; unmatched bases: 12. This CDR3 is built from 14 residues. The CDR3 loop reads CSAQGGTGGVQLFF. CDR3 DNA sequence: TGCAGCGCTCAAGGAGGGACAGGGGGCGTACAGCTGTTTTTT.

This chain uses TRBV4-3 with TRBJ2-2, with D unresolved. Trimming removed 1 base at V and 6 bases at J, with 12 bases between. CDR1 LGHNA and CDR2 YSLEER come from the germline V gene. CDR3 length equals 15 residues. CDR3 sequence (DNA): TGCGCCAGCAGCCAAGTCTTGGGTATCCCCGGGGAGCTGTTTTTT. As protein: CASSQVLGIPGELFF.

In this sample, this clonotype turned up many times. The J gene is TRBJ2-2, the V gene TRBV5-1, with a weak D call TRBD1 (6 bases). Trimming took off 9 bases at V and 0 bases at J, with 15 bases between the two ends. This CDR3 has 15 amino acids. Per germline, CDR1 SGHRS and CDR2 YFSETQ. CDR3 bases: TGCGCCACCCACAGGGCCGTCCCGAACACCGGGGAGCTGTTTTTT. Its protein product is CATHRAVPNTGELFF.

The table lists this clonotype with many counts. The CDR3 region is CASSLGRIDHNEQFF. CDR3 coding DNA: TGCGCCAGCAGCTTGGGGCGGATAGACCACAATGAGCAGTTCTTC. V usage is TRBV5-1 and J usage is TRBJ2-1; D gene uncertain. With 0 bases removed from V and 5 bases from J, the gap between germline ends came to 12 bases. The germline gives CDR1 SGHRS, CDR2 YFSETQ. The CDR3 is 15 amino acids. Looking up the rest from reference TRBV5-1 and TRBJ2-1 gives the full variable domain: KAGVTQTPRYLIKTRGQQVTLSCSPISGHRSVSWYQQTPGQGLQFLFEYFSETQRNKGNFPGRFSGRQFSNSRSEMNVSTLELGDSALYLCASSLGRIDHNEQFFGPGTRLTVL.

This clonotype has a count of ten or more. The V gene is TRBV4-1, the J gene TRBJ2-5, with D perhaps matching TRBD1 (5 bases). CDR1 and CDR2 (germline): MGHRA, YSYEKL. This CDR3 comprises 15 residues. V was shortened by 0 bases and J by 0 bases, with 8 bases between the two germline ends. The CDR3 reads CASSQEPGHQETQYF. CDR3 DNA sequence: TGCGCCAGCAGCCAAGAACCAGGGCACCAAGAGACCCAGTACTTC.

This clonotype turned up a few times. The gene calls are TRBV4-3 and TRBJ1-1; D uncertain. There are 15 residues in the CDR3. CDR1 LGHNA and CDR2 YSLEER come from the germline V gene. V was pared by 5 bases and J by 4 bases, with 17 bases between. The CDR3 region has the DNA TGCGCCAGCAGCAGCCGCTCATGGGAACCCACTGAAGCTTTCTTT. It yields the protein CASSSRSWEPTEAFF.

This clonotype has a count of ten or more. This chain links TRBV6-5 with TRBJ2-2; 9 nucleotides align to TRBD1. This CDR3 has 13 amino acids. CDR1 MNHEY and CDR2 SVGAGI come from the germline V gene. V lost 6 bases and J lost 6; bases outside the gene matches: 2. The CDR3 protein is CASRRQGAGELFF. The CDR3 DNA follows: TGTGCCAGCAGGAGACAGGGGGCCGGGGAGCTGTTTTTT.

This clonotype was found many times. This chain joins TRBV20-1 and TRBJ1-5; no reliable D call. The CDR3 has 13 amino acids. The V end was cut by 5 bases, the J end by 0 bases, with 8 bases between. Germline loops: CDR1 DFQATT, CDR2 SNEGSKA (reference sequence). The CDR3 spells CSAYDNSNQPQHF. The CDR3 DNA reads TGCAGTGCTTATGACAATAGCAATCAGCCCCAGCATTTT.

The chain is built from TRBV27 and TRBJ2-4; D is possibly TRBD1 or TRBD2 (6 bases each). This CDR3 comprises 14 residues. Trimming took 2 bases from V and 2 from J, leaving 7 bases between them. CDR1 MNHEY and CDR2 SMNVEV come from the germline V gene (reference sequence). The CDR3 nucleotides read TGTGCCAGCAGTTTAGGGGGGCCCAAAAACATTCAGTACTTC. This translates into CASSLGGPKNIQYF.

This clonotype was picked up many times. V is TRBV5-1 and J is TRBJ2-5; TRBD1 or TRBD2 may be the D gene (6 bases each). Germline V lookup: CDR1 SGHRS, CDR2 YFSETQ. The germline V and J ends were trimmed by 0 bases and 1 base, with 7 bases remaining between them. This CDR3 spans 14 amino acids. The CDR3 region has the DNA TGCGCCAGCAGCTTGGGGGGGGCCCAAGAGACCCAGTACTTC. Protein: CASSLGGAQETQYF.

There are many counts of this clonotype. The CDR3 coding sequence is TGTGCCAGCACCCCGGGGGCGTTAACAGATACGCAGTATTTT. Translating gives CASTPGALTDTQYF. The gene calls are TRBV6-2 or TRBV6-3 and TRBJ2-3; perhaps D is TRBD1 or TRBD2 (6 bases each). V lost 7 bases to trimming and J lost 3 bases, with 14 bases between them. From germline, CDR1 is MNHEY and CDR2 SVGEGT. This CDR3 is built from 14 residues.

The chain joins TRBV19 to TRBJ2-6; no reliable D call. There are 15 residues in the CDR3. V lost 0 bases, J lost 0 bases, and 3 bases lay in between. Looked up from germline, CDR1 is LNHDA and CDR2 is SQIVND (reference sequence). DNA of the CDR3: TGTGCCAGTAGTATAGAAAGCTCTGGGGCCAACGTCCTGACTTTC. Protein product: CASSIESSGANVLTF.

This clonotype was seen ten or more times. The rearrangement links TRBV6-5 to TRBJ2-2; no firm D call. This CDR3 region has 13 residues. Trimming left V 6 bases short and J 6 bases short, with 11 bases between. Germline V lookup: CDR1 MNHEY, CDR2 SVGAGI. The CDR3 spells CASSNRVPGELFF. CDR3 bases: TGTGCCAGCAGCAACCGTGTCCCCGGGGAGCTGTTTTTT.

The DNA of the CDR3 is TGTGCCAGCAGTTCCCTATACAGGGGAGGGACCGGGGAGCTGTTTTTT. Translated, it gives CASSSLYRGGTGELFF. This chain links TRBV27 with TRBJ2-2, with D perhaps assigned TRBD1 or TRBD2 (7 bases each). Germline V gene lookup returns CDR1 MNHEY and CDR2 SMNVEV (reference sequence). Trimming removed 4 bases at V and 5 bases at J, with 17 bases between. This CDR3 spans 16 amino acids.

The sample holds a few counts of this clonotype. The chain carries TRBV27 and TRBJ2-2; D is uncertain. V lost 7 bases and J 1 base, leaving 13 bases between the germline ends. The germline V gene has CDR1 MNHEY and CDR2 SMNVEV (reference sequence). The CDR3 totals 15 residues. CDR3 sequence: CASTLGPGNTGELFF. As DNA, the CDR3 is TGTGCCAGCACCTTAGGGCCCGGGAACACCGGGGAGCTGTTTTTT.

This clonotype was seen at least ten times. This chain uses TRBV7-9 with TRBJ2-4, with 8 positions matching TRBD2. CDR3 size: 15 residues. Germline CDR1 and CDR2: SEHNR and FQNEAQ (reference sequence). The junction had 6 bases not matched to a gene; V was cut back by 3 bases and J by 5 bases. CDR3 DNA sequence: TGTGCCAGCAGCTTTCACGGGGGGGACCAAAACATTCAGTACTTC. Its protein product is CASSFHGGDQNIQYF.

This clonotype showed up many times. The CDR3 is CASSLTTGSGQYF. For the CDR3, the DNA is TGTGCCAGCAGTTTAACCACAGGGTCCGGGCAGTATTTT. The V call is TRBV27, the J call TRBJ2-3; the D gene is possibly TRBD1 (6 bases). The CDR3 consists of 13 residues. V was pared by 2 bases and J by 11 bases, with 14 bases between. The germline V gene has CDR1 MNHEY and CDR2 SMNVEV (reference sequence).